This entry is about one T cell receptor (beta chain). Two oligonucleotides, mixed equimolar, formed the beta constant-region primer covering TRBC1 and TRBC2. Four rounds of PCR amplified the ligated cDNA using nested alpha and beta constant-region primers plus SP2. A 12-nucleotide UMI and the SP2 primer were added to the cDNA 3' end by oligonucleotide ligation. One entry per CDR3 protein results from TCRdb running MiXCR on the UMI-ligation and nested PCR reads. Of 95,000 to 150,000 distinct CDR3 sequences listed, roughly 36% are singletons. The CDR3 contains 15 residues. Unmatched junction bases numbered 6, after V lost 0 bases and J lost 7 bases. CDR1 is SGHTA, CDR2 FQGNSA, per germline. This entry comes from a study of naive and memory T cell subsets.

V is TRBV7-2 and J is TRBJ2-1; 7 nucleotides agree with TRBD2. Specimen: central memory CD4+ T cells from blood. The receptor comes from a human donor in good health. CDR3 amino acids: CASSLAGGPRNEQFF. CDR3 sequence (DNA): TGTGCCAGCAGCTTAGCGGGAGGGCCGAGGAATGAGCAGTTCTTC.